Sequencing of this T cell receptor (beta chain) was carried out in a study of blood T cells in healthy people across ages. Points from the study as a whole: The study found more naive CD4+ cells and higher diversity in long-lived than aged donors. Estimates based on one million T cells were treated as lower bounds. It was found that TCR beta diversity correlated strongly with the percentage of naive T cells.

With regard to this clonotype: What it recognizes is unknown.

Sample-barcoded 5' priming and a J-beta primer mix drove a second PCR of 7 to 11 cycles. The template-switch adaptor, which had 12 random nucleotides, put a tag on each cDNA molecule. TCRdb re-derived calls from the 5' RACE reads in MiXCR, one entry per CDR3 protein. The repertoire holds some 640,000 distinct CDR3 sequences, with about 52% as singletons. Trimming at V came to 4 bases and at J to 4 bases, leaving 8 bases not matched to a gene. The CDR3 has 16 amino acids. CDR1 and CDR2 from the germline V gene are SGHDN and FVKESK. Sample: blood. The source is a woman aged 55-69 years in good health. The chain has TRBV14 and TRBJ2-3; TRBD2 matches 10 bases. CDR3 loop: CASSPTLAGAPDTQYF. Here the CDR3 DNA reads TGTGCCAGCAGCCCCACCCTAGCGGGAGCGCCAGATACGCAGTATTTT.